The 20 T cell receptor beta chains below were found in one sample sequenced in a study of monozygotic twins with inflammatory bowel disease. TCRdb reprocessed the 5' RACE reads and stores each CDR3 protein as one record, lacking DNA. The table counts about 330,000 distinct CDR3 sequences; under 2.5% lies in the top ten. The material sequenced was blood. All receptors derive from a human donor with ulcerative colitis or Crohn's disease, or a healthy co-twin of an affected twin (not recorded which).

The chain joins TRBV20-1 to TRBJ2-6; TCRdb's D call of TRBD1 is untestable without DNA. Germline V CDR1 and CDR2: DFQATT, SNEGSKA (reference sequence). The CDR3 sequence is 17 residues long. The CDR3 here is CSANTDRASAGANVLTF.

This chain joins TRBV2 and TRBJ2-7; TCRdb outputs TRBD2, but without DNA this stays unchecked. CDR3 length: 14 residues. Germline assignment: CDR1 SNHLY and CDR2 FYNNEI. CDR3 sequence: CASSVASATYEQYF.

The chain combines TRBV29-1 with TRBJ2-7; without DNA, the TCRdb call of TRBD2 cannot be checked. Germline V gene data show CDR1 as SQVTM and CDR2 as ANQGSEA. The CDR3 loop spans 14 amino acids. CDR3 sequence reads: CSVEGTSEDYEQYF.

This CDR3 reads CSAPPSPWPIMVNTEAFF. V gene TRBV20-1 combines with J gene TRBJ1-1. The length of the CDR3 is 18 residues. Germline V gene data show CDR1 as DFQATT and CDR2 as SNEGSKA (reference sequence).

CDR3: CASSVDRWGDSPLHF. The V call is TRBV9, the J call TRBJ1-6; the D gene TCRdb calls, TRBD1, cannot be checked with no DNA. Looked up from germline, CDR1 is SGDLS and CDR2 is YYNGEE. This CDR3 spans 15 amino acids.

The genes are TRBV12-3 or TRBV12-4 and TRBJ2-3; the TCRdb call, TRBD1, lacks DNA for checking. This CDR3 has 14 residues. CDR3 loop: CASRLVGGRDTQYF.

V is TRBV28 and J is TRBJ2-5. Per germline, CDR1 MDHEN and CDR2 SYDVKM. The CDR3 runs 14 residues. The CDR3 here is CASSPADRQETQYF.

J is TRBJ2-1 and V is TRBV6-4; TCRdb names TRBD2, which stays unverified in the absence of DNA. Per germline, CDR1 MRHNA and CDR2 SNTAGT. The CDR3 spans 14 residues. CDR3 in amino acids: CASSAQGGSDEQFF.

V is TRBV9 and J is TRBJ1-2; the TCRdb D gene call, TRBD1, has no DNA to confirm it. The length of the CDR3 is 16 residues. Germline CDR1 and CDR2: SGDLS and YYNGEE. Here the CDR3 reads CASSVGEVRGLHGYTF. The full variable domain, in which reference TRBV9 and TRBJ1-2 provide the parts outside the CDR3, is DSGVTQTPKHLITATGQRVTLRCSPRSGDLSVYWYQQSLDQGLQFLIQYYNGEERAKGNILERFSAQQFPDLHSELNLSSLELGDSALYFCASSVGEVRGLHGYTFGSGTRLTVV.

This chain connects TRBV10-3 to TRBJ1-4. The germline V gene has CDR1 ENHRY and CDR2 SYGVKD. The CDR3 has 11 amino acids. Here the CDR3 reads CAIRSGEKLFF.

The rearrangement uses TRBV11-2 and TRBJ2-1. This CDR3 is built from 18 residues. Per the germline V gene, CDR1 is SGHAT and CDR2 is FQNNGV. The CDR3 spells CASSFGGHSTSSYNEQFF.

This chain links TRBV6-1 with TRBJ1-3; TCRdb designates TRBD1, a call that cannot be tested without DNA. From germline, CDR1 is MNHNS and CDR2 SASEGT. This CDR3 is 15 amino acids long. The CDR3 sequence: CASSNDRARGYTIYF.

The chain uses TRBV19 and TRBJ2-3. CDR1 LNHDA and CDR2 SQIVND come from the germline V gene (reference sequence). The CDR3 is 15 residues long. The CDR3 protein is CASSDSSRVTDTQYF.

CDR3 region: CASNRQGWGEKLFF. The gene calls are TRBV6-6 and TRBJ1-4; TCRdb's D call, TRBD1, is unchecked because there is no DNA. Germline V lookup: CDR1 MNHNY, CDR2 SVGAGI (reference sequence). The length of the CDR3 is 14 residues.

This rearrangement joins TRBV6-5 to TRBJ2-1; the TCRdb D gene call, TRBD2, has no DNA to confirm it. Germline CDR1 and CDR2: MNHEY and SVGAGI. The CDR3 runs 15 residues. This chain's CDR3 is CASSYRAGGGNEQFF.

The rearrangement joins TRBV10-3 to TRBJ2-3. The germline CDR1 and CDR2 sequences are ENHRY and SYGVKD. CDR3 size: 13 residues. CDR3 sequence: CAISESGWDTQYF.

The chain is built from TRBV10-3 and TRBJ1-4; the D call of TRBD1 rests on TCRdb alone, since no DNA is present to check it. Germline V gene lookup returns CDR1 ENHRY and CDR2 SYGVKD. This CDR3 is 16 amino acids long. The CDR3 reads CAISEVPDRAEEKLFF.

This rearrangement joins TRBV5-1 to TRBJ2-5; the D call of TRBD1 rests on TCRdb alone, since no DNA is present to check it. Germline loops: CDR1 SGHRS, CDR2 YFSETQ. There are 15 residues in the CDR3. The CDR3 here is CASSLGDRQQETQYF.

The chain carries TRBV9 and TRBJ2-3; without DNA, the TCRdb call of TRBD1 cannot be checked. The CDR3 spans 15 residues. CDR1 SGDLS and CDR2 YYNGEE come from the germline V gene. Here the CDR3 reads CASSTRWGVTDTQYF.

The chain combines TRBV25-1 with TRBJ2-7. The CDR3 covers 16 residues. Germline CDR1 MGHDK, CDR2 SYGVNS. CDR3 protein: CASSKVLAEDSYEQYF.